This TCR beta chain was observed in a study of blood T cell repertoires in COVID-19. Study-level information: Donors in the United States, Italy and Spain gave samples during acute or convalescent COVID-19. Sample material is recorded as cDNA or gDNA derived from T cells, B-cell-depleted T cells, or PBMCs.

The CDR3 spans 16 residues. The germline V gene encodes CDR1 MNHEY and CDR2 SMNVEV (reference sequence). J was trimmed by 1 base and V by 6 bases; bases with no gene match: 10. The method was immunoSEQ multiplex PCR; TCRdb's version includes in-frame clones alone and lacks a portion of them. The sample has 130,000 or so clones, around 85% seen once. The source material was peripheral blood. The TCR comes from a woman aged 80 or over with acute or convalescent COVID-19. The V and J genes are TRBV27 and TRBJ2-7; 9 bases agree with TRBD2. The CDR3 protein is CASRSPWLAGSYEQYF. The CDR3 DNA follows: TGTGCCAGCAGGTCCCCCTGGCTAGCGGGGTCCTACGAGCAGTACTTC.